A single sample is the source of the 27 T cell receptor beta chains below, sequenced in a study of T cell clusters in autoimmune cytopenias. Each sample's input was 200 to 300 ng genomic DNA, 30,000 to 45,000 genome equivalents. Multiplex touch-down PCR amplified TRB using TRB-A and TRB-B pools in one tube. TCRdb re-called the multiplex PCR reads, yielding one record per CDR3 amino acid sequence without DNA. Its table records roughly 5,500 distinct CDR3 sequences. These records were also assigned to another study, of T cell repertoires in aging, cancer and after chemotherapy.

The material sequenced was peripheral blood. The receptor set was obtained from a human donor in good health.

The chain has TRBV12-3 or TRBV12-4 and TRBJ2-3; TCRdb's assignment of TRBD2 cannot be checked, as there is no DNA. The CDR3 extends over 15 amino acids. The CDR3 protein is CASSGLAGPAGTQYF.

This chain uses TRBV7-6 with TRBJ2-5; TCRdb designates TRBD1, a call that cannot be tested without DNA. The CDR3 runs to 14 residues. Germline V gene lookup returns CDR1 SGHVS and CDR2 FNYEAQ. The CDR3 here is CASSVRQGRETQYF. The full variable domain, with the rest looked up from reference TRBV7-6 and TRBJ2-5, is GAGVSQSPRYKVTKRGQDVALRCDPISGHVSLYWYRQALGQGPEFLTYFNYEAQQDKSGLPNDRFSAERPEGSISTLTIQRTEQRDSAMYRCASSVRQGRETQYFGPGTRLLVL.

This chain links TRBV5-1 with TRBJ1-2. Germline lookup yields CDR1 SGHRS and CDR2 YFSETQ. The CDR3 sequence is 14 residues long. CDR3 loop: CASSLQSTNYGYTF. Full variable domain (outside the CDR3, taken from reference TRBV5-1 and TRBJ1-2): KAGVTQTPRYLIKTRGQQVTLSCSPISGHRSVSWYQQTPGQGLQFLFEYFSETQRNKGNFPGRFSGRQFSNSRSEMNVSTLELGDSALYLCASSLQSTNYGYTFGSGTRLTVV.

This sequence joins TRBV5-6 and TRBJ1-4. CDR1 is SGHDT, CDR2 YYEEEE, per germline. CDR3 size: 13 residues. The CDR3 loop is CASSSRVNEKLFF.

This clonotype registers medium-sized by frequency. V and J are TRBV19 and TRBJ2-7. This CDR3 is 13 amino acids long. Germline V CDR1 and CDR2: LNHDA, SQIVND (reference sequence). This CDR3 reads CASSIGQLYEQYF.

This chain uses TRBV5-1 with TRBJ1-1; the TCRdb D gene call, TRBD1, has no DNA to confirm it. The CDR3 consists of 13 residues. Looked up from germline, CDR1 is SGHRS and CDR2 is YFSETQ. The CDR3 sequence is CASSTGRNTEAFF.

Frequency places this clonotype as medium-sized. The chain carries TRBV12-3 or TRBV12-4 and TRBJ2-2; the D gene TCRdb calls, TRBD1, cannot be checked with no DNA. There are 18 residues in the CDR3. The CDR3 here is CASSFPPGQGWNTGELFF.

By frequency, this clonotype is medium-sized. The chain's CDR3 is CASSYRPGSNYGYTF. This sequence joins TRBV6-2 or TRBV6-3 and TRBJ1-2. Germline values: CDR1 MNHEY, CDR2 SVGEGT. The CDR3 runs 15 residues.

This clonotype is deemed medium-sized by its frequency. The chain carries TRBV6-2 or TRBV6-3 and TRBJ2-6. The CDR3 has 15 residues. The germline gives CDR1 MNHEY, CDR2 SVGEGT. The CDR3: CASSYSNSGANVLTF.

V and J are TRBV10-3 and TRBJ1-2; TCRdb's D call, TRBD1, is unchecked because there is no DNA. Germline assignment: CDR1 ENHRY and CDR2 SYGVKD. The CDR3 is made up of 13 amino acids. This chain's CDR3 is CAISWDREYGYTF.

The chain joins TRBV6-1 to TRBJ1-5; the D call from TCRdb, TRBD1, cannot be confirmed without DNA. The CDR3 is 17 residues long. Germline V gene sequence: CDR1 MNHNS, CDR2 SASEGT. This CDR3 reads CASSEYGTGLNQRPQHF.

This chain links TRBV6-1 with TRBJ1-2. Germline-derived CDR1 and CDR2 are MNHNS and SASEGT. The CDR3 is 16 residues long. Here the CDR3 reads CASSYRGGDTGYGYTF.

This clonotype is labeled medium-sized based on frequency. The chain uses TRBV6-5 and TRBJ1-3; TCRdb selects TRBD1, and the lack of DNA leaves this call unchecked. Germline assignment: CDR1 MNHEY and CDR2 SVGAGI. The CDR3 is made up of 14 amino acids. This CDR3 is CASSFDRGLDTIYF.

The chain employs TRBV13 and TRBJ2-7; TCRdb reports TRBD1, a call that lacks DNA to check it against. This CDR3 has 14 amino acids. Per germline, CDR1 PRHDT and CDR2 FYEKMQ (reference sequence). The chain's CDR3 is CASSPGTGLYEQYF.

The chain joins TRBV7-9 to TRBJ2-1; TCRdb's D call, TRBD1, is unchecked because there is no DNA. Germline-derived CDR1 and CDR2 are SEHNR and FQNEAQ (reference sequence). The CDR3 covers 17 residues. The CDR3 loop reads CASSPPLRSRVYNEQFF.

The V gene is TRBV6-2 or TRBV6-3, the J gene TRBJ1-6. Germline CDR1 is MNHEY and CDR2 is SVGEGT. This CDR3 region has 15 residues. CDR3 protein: CASSSRGVRDSPLHF.

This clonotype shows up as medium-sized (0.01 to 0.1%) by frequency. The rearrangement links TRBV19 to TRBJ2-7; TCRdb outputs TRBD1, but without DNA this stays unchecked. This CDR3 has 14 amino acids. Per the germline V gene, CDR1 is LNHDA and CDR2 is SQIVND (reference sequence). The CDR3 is CATRPSGTAYEQYF.

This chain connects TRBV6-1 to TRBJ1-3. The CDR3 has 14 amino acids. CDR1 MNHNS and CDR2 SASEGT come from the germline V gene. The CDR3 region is CASSAQVSGNTIYF.

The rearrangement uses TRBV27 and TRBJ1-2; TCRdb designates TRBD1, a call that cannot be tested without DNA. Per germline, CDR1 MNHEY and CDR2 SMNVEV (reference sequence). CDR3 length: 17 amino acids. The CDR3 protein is CASSSTGTGGAVGGYTF.

The CDR3 here is CASSSNAGQETQYF. V is TRBV5-1 and J is TRBJ2-5; with no DNA, the TCRdb D assignment of TRBD2 cannot be verified. The CDR3 runs to 14 residues. Looked up from germline, CDR1 is SGHRS and CDR2 is YFSETQ.

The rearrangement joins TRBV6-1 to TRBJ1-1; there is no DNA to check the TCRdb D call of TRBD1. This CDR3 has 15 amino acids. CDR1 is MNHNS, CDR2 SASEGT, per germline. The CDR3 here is CASSEDREVWTEAFF.

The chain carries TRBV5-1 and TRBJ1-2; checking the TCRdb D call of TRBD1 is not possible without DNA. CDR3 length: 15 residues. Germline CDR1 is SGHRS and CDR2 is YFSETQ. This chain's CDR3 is CASSSGGSGNYGYTF.

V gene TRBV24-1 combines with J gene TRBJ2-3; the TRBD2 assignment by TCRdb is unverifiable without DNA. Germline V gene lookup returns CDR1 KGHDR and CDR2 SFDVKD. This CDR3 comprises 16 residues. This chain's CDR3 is CATSDLTAGEVDTQYF.

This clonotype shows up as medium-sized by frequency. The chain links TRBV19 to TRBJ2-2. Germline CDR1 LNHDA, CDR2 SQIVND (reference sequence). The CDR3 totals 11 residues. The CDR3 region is CASSYPGELFF.

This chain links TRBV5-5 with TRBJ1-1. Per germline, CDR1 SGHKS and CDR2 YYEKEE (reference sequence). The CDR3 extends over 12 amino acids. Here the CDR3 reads CASSQVSREAFF. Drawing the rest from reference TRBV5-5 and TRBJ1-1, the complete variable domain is DAGVTQSPTHLIKTRGQQVTLRCSPISGHKSVSWYQQVLGQGPQFIFQYYEKEERGRGNFPDRFSARQFPNYSSELNVNALLLGDSALYLCASSQVSREAFFGQGTRLTVV.

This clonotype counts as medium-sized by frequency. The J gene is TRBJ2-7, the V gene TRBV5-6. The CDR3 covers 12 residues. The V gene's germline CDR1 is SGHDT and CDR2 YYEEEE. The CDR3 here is CASSLGGYEQYF.

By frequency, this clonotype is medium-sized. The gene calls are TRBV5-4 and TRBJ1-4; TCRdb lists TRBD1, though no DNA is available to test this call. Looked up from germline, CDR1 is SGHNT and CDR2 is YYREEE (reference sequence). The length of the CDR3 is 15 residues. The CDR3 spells CASSAPDRGGEKLFF.